These T cell receptor beta chains were read from a single sample in a study of cytomegalovirus exposure and HLA in healthy donors. Sequencing used immunoSEQ multiplex PCR; TCRdb keeps in-frame clones, though not all of them. The profile shows about 140,000 clones, about 61% of them singletons. The material sequenced was PBMCs. The receptors were gathered from a male donor in good health and CMV-seronegative. CDR3s include the opening cysteine and the closing phenylalanine or tryptophan. The order of the fields is D gene, CDR3 length, clone size, V gene, J gene, CDR3 DNA, CDR3 protein. D genes are given only for firm matches. The size field is filled for only some rows; it gives once, few, many or a size class.

TRBD2,19,.,TRBV14,TRBJ2-6,TGTGCCAGCAGCCAAGCCCCGGGACTAGCGTCCTCTGGGGCCAACGTCCTGACTTTC,CASSQAPGLASSGANVLTF
.,15,.,TRBV2,TRBJ2-5,TGTGCCAGCAGCGAAGGGGGGCTAGCCCAAGAGACCCAGTACTTC,CASSEGGLAQETQYF
.,12,few,TRBV5-6,TRBJ1-1,TGTGCCAGCAGCTTGGTTGGGGGGGAGGCTTTCTTT,CASSLVGGEAFF
.,13,.,TRBV2,TRBJ1-1,TGTGCCAGCAGTGAAGTCGTGGGGCGTGAGGCTTTCTTT,CASSEVVGREAFF
.,13,.,TRBV29-1,TRBJ2-7,TGCAGCGTTAAGGGATGGGAGTCCTACGAGCAGTACTTC,CSVKGWESYEQYF
TRBD1,15,.,TRBV5-1,TRBJ2-3,TGCGCCAGCAGCGAGGGACAGGGTCGAACAGATACGCAGTATTTT,CASSEGQGRTDTQYF
TRBD1,15,.,TRBV4-1,TRBJ2-3,TGCGCCAGCAGCCGCACCGGGACAGCTGCAGATACGCAGTATTTT,CASSRTGTAADTQYF
TRBD1,16,.,TRBV19,TRBJ1-4,TGTGCCAGTAGTATAGGGGGACAGCCGTTTGGTGAAAAACTGTTTTTT,CASSIGGQPFGEKLFF
.,12,.,TRBV2,TRBJ1-2,TGTGCCAGCAGTGACCACAGCTATGGCTACACCTTC,CASSDHSYGYTF
.,13,few,TRBV5-1,TRBJ2-2,TGCGCCAGCAGCTTGTCCAGTGCCGGGGAGCTGTTTTTT,CASSLSSAGELFF
.,14,.,TRBV4-1,TRBJ1-1,TGCGCCAGCAGCCAGAAGCAGAGGGACACTGAAGCCTTCTTT,CASSQKQRDTEAFF
.,12,few,TRBV7-3,TRBJ2-3,TGTGCCAGCAGCTCTAGCACAGATACGCAGTATTTT,CASSSSTDTQYF
.,16,.,TRBV4-3,TRBJ1-2,TGCGCCAGCAGCCATGCTCCCCCGGGGGGCCAGAAGGGCTACACCTTC,CASSHAPPGGQKGYTF
TRBD1,15,.,TRBV7-9,TRBJ2-7,TGTGCCAGCAGCTTAGACAGGGGGCGCTGGGACGAGCAGTACTTC,CASSLDRGRWDEQYF
.,14,few,TRBV18,TRBJ2-7,TGTGCCAGCTCACCAGCAGGGGTCGACTACGAGCAGTACTTC,CASSPAGVDYEQYF
.,15,.,TRBV11-2,TRBJ2-3,TGTGCCAGCAGCTTTCGGAGCCCTAGCACAGATACGCAGTATTTT,CASSFRSPSTDTQYF
TRBD2,12,.,TRBV9,TRBJ2-3,TGTGCCAGCAGGGACGGGGGGGATACGCAGTATTTT,CASRDGGDTQYF
TRBD1,14,.,TRBV11-2,TRBJ2-7,TGTGCCAGCAGCTCTCGACAGGGCGCCTACGAGCAGTACTTC,CASSSRQGAYEQYF
.,14,.,TRBV5-1,TRBJ2-1,TGCGCCAGCAGCTTGGAGCTACAGGACAATGAGCAGTTCTTC,CASSLELQDNEQFF
TRBD1,15,.,TRBV27,TRBJ1-1,TGTGCCAGCAGACGAAACAGGGGGTCTAACTCTGAAGCTTTCTTT,CASRRNRGSNSEAFF
TRBD2,15,few,TRBV6-5,TRBJ2-2,TGTGCCAGCAGTTACACTAGCGGGCACACCGGGGAGCTGTTTTTT,CASSYTSGHTGELFF
.,13,few,TRBV6-1,TRBJ1-2,TGTGCCAGCAGTGGCAGGGGTGGGAATGGCTACACCTTC,CASSGRGGNGYTF
.,11,.,TRBV28,TRBJ1-1,TGTGCCGGCAGTGGACAGCATAAGGCTTTCTTT,CAGSGQHKAFF
TRBD1,15,.,TRBV10-3,TRBJ2-2,TGTGCCATCAAGGAGACAGGGGTGAACACCGGGGAGCTGTTTTTT,CAIKETGVNTGELFF
TRBD1,15,.,TRBV7-2,TRBJ1-2,TGTGCCAGCAGCTTTACTGGACAGGGGGGGTATGGCTACACCTTC,CASSFTGQGGYGYTF
.,14,few,TRBV5-1,TRBJ2-5,TGCGCCAGCAGCTTGGGACAGGCGCAAGAGACCCAGTACTTC,CASSLGQAQETQYF
TRBD2,15,few,TRBV5-4,TRBJ2-7,TGTGCCAGCAGCCTGGTCTTTAGCGGGGAGTACGAGCAGTACTTC,CASSLVFSGEYEQYF
.,13,.,TRBV27,TRBJ1-5,TGTGCCAGCAGGGGGGGGGATGTCCAGCCCCAGCATTTT,CASRGGDVQPQHF
TRBD1,15,.,TRBV9,TRBJ2-1,TGTGCCAGCAGCCCGGGACAGCAGTCCTACAATGAGCAGTTCTTC,CASSPGQQSYNEQFF
.,15,.,TRBV6-5,TRBJ2-2,TGTGCCAGCAGTTACCAGGGAACGAACACCGGGGAGCTGTTTTTT,CASSYQGTNTGELFF
.,15,.,TRBV9,TRBJ2-7,TGTGCCAGCAGCGTAGGGGGAGGGGGGGACTACGAGCAGTACTTC,CASSVGGGGDYEQYF
TRBD2,15,few,TRBV14,TRBJ2-1,TGTGCCAGCAGCCAAGGGACTAGCTGGTACAATGAGCAGTTCTTC,CASSQGTSWYNEQFF
.,13,.,TRBV2,TRBJ1-1,TGTGCCAGCAGTGACAGGGAAGGGGAAGAAGCTTTCTTT,CASSDREGEEAFF
.,14,few,TRBV10-2,TRBJ1-2,TGCGCCAGCACTGGGGACATGGGGATGTATGGCTACACCTTC,CASTGDMGMYGYTF
.,13,.,TRBV27,TRBJ1-2,TGTGCCAGCCGATCCCCGGGGATGGGTGGCTACACCTTC,CASRSPGMGGYTF
.,13,.,TRBV7-2,TRBJ1-1,TGTGCCAGCAGCGGCAGGGGAACCCGTGAAGCTTTCTTT,CASSGRGTREAFF
TRBD1,14,.,TRBV6-5,TRBJ1-2,TGTGCCAGCAGGGACAGGATTTGGGTCTATGGCTACACCTTC,CASRDRIWVYGYTF
TRBD2,15,once,TRBV4-3,TRBJ2-5,TGCGCCAGCAGCCAAGAGGCGGGGGGGATGGTGACCCAGTACTTC,CASSQEAGGMVTQYF
.,17,.,TRBV19,TRBJ2-3,TGTGCCAGTAGTCCTCGACCCCCTAGAGAGGGCACAGATACGCAGTATTTT,CASSPRPPREGTDTQYF
TRBD1,16,.,TRBV7-6,TRBJ1-6,TGTGCCAGCAGCTTAGGACAGGGTGGGAATAATTCACCCCTCCACTTT,CASSLGQGGNNSPLHF
.,14,.,TRBV2,TRBJ2-5,TGTGCCAGCAGTGTAGCCAGCGGAACTGAGACCCAGTACTTC,CASSVASGTETQYF